These 31 T cell receptor beta chains were sequenced from one sample in a study of identical twins. MiXCR was run by TCRdb on the 5' RACE reads, yielding one entry per CDR3 protein. There are fewer than 250,000 distinct CDR3 sequences in the sample; approximately 9% occur only once, and about 5% lies in the top ten. The sequenced sample consisted of memory (CD45RO+) T cells sorted from blood. These receptor sequences come from a woman under 30 in good health.

The chain employs TRBV5-1 and TRBJ2-2; 9 positions agree with TRBD2. The germline V gene has CDR1 SGHRS and CDR2 YFSETQ. This CDR3 spans 15 amino acids. With V trimmed by 6 bases and J by 4 bases, 7 bases remained unmatched. The chain's CDR3 is CASKSREGRTGELFF. As DNA, the CDR3 is TGCGCCAGCAAATCGCGGGAGGGCCGCACCGGGGAGCTGTTTTTT. Looking up the rest from reference TRBV5-1 and TRBJ2-2 gives the full variable domain: KAGVTQTPRYLIKTRGQQVTLSCSPISGHRSVSWYQQTPGQGLQFLFEYFSETQRNKGNFPGRFSGRQFSNSRSEMNVSTLELGDSALYLCASKSREGRTGELFFGEGSRLTVL.

This clonotype was counted only a few times. V gene TRBV5-1 combines with J gene TRBJ2-3; TRBD2 matches at 8 bases. The CDR3 loop spans 15 amino acids. CDR1 is SGHRS, CDR2 YFSETQ, per germline. Unmatched junction bases numbered 7, after V lost 3 bases and J lost 4 bases. The DNA of the CDR3 is TGCGCCAGCAGCTCCCCCGAGCGGGAGTCAGATACGCAGTATTTT. Translated, it gives CASSSPERESDTQYF.

This chain joins TRBV24-1 and TRBJ2-7; the D is unclear. Trimming took off 2 bases at V and 2 bases at J, with 9 bases between the two ends. Germline assignment: CDR1 KGHDR and CDR2 SFDVKD. The CDR3 covers 14 residues. The CDR3 bases are TGTGCCACCAGTGATTCCCGGAGAACCTACGAGCAGTACTTC. It yields the protein CATSDSRRTYEQYF.

The chain is built from TRBV5-6 and TRBJ2-5, with D perhaps assigned TRBD1 or TRBD2 (6 bases each). The CDR3 consists of 14 residues. V was cut by 1 base and J by 7 bases, with 14 bases left in between. Germline lookup yields CDR1 SGHDT and CDR2 YYEEEE. The CDR3 protein is CASSLLSGAGTQYF. The CDR3 DNA sequence: TGTGCCAGCAGCTTGCTTTCGGGGGCCGGGACCCAGTACTTC.

Only a few counts were recorded for this clonotype. The chain carries TRBV7-2 and TRBJ2-7, with 7 positions matching TRBD1. CDR1 SGHTA and CDR2 FQGNSA come from the germline V gene. This CDR3 comprises 15 residues. The V and J ends lost 4 bases and 0 bases, in that order; junction bases with no gene match: 6. CDR3 bases: TGTGCCAGCAGCTCTGACAGGGCCGTCTCCTACGAGCAGTACTTC. Translation: CASSSDRAVSYEQYF.

The genes are TRBV3-1 and TRBJ2-7; TRBD2 might be the D (5 bases). CDR1 is LGHDT, CDR2 YNNKEL, per germline (reference sequence). CDR3 length equals 15 residues. V was trimmed by 4 bases and J by 3 bases, leaving 16 bases between them. The CDR3 nucleotides read TGTGCCAGCAGCCTCGGGATAGGAGGATTCTACGAGCAGTACTTC. As protein: CASSLGIGGFYEQYF.

The chain employs TRBV20-1 and TRBJ2-3; D unresolved. CDR3 size: 16 residues. The germline gives CDR1 DFQATT, CDR2 SNEGSKA (reference sequence). Trimming took 6 bases from V and 4 from J, leaving 23 bases between them. The CDR3: CSAWIPGPRSPDTQYF. CDR3 nucleotides: TGCAGTGCGTGGATTCCGGGCCCGCGGAGCCCAGATACGCAGTATTTT.

The count of this clonotype is one. The chain uses TRBV3-1 and TRBJ2-7; D gene ambiguous. The V gene's germline CDR1 is LGHDT and CDR2 YNNKEL (reference sequence). The CDR3 is 13 amino acids. V was pared by 2 bases and J by 4 bases, with 9 bases between. The CDR3 DNA follows: TGTGCCAGCAGCCAACACATCGAATACGAGCAGTACTTC. This encodes CASSQHIEYEQYF.

This rearrangement joins TRBV7-9 to TRBJ2-1; D unclear. Germline V gene sequence: CDR1 SEHNR, CDR2 FQNEAQ (reference sequence). This CDR3 is 16 amino acids long. Trimming left V 2 bases short and J 6 bases short, with 17 bases between. The CDR3 DNA is TGTGCCAGCAGCTTAAGCTCGGCAGGATTTTTCAATGAGCAGTTCTTC. Encoded protein: CASSLSSAGFFNEQFF.

This chain uses TRBV19 with TRBJ2-2, with no clear D. CDR1 LNHDA and CDR2 SQIVND come from the germline V gene (reference sequence). The V and J ends lost 2 bases and 1 base respectively, with 5 bases between them. The CDR3 covers 14 residues. The chain's CDR3 is CASSISRNTGELFF. In nucleotides, the CDR3 is TGTGCCAGTAGTATATCCAGGAACACCGGGGAGCTGTTTTTT.

This clonotype showed up just a few times. V usage is TRBV3-1 and J usage is TRBJ2-7, with TRBD1 matching over 8 bases. From germline, CDR1 is LGHDT and CDR2 YNNKEL (reference sequence). The CDR3 length is 13 residues. Trimming cost V 6 bases and J 6 bases; bases outside gene matches: 7. This chain's CDR3 is CASSTRGRGEQYF. The DNA of the CDR3 is TGTGCCAGCAGTACCAGGGGGCGCGGCGAGCAGTACTTC.

This clonotype has ten or more counts. The chain employs TRBV5-1 and TRBJ2-1, with 9 nucleotides matching TRBD2. Germline V gene data show CDR1 as SGHRS and CDR2 as YFSETQ. The ends lost 5 bases at V and 5 bases at J; junction bases unmatched: 8. The CDR3 spans 15 residues. CDR3 nucleotides: TGCGCCAGCAGTAGGGTCCTAGCGGGAAACAATGAGCAGTTCTTC. Protein product: CASSRVLAGNNEQFF.

Only a few counts were recorded for this clonotype. The chain carries TRBV15 and TRBJ2-1; TRBD1 matches at 8 bases. CDR3 length equals 16 residues. V was pared by 3 bases and J by 6 bases, with 10 bases of the junction left unmatched. In germline, CDR1 is LNHNV, CDR2 YYDKDF (reference sequence). The CDR3 sequence: CATSRGSGQGSNEQFF. CDR3 DNA: TGTGCCACCAGCAGGGGCTCTGGACAGGGAAGCAATGAGCAGTTCTTC.

The chain combines TRBV9 with TRBJ1-2; D is uncertain. V lost 4 bases and J 0 bases, leaving 13 bases between the germline ends. This CDR3 spans 15 amino acids. The germline CDR1 and CDR2 sequences are SGDLS and YYNGEE. The chain's CDR3 is CASSPRRTPNYGYTF. The CDR3 nucleotides read TGTGCCAGCAGCCCACGACGGACGCCTAACTATGGCTACACCTTC. Full variable domain (rest looked up from reference TRBV9 and TRBJ1-2): DSGVTQTPKHLITATGQRVTLRCSPRSGDLSVYWYQQSLDQGLQFLIQYYNGEERAKGNILERFSAQQFPDLHSELNLSSLELGDSALYFCASSPRRTPNYGYTFGSGTRLTVV.

This rearrangement joins TRBV12-3 or TRBV12-4 to TRBJ2-7; TRBD2 aligns across 9 bases. The CDR3 length is 13 residues. Trimming removed 7 bases from V and 1 base from J; junction bases left unmatched: 2. The CDR3 reads CASKSGRSYEQYF. In nucleotides, the CDR3 is TGTGCCAGCAAGAGCGGGAGGTCCTACGAGCAGTACTTC.

The genes are TRBV30 and TRBJ1-1; TRBD1 matches at 9 bases. CDR1 is GTSNPN, CDR2 SVGIG, per germline (reference sequence). The ends lost 7 bases at V and 6 bases at J; junction bases unmatched: 9. The CDR3 consists of 13 residues. This CDR3 reads CASMGQGAAEAFF. CDR3 DNA sequence: TGTGCCTCGATGGGACAGGGCGCAGCTGAAGCTTTCTTT. Based on the CDR3 plus reference TRBV30 and TRBJ1-1, the full variable domain is SQTIHQWPATLVQPVGSPLSLECTVEGTSNPNLYWYRQAAGRGLQLLFYSVGIGQISSEVPQNLSASRPQDRQFILSSKKLLLSDSGFYLCASMGQGAAEAFFGQGTRLTVV.

V is TRBV29-1 and J is TRBJ1-1, with unresolved D. The CDR3 sequence is 15 residues long. V gave up 4 bases and J gave up 4 bases, with 19 bases separating them. Germline V gene sequence: CDR1 SQVTM, CDR2 ANQGSEA. CDR3 DNA sequence: TGCAGCGTTGCCCTGATTTGGGGAACGGGCACTGAAGCTTTCTTT. Protein product: CSVALIWGTGTEAFF.

Only a few counts were recorded for this clonotype. The V gene is TRBV6-1, the J gene TRBJ1-4; the D gene is possibly TRBD1 (6 bases). V lost 6 bases and J 8 bases, leaving 16 bases between the germline ends. The CDR3 is 14 residues long. The germline gives CDR1 MNHNS, CDR2 SASEGT. CDR3 residues: CASSPWGPGEKLFF. CDR3 sequence (DNA): TGTGCCAGCAGCCCTTGGGGGCCGGGGGAAAAACTGTTTTTT.

This clonotype appeared a few times. J is TRBJ2-3 and V is TRBV10-1; D gene unclear. Germline-derived CDR1 and CDR2 are WNHNN and SYGVQD (reference sequence). Trimming took off 4 bases at V and 0 bases at J, with 5 bases between the two ends. CDR3 size: 13 residues. CDR3 sequence (DNA): TGCGCCAGCAGTGGGATAAGCACAGATACGCAGTATTTT. This sequence encodes CASSGISTDTQYF.

This clonotype occurred many times. The gene calls are TRBV12-3 or TRBV12-4 and TRBJ2-5; TRBD2 agrees at 15 bases. This CDR3 is 15 amino acids long. After removal of 5 bases from V and 5 bases from J, the junction contained 3 bases not matched to a gene. In DNA, the CDR3 is TGTGCCAGCAGTCAAGGGACTAGCGGGGGGGAGACCCAGTACTTC. Its translation is CASSQGTSGGETQYF.

This clonotype was counted between two and nine times. This chain connects TRBV6-2 or TRBV6-3 to TRBJ2-2; 13 bases line up with TRBD2. V lost 5 bases and J lost 8; bases outside the gene matches: 8. CDR1 is MNHEY, CDR2 SVGEGT, per germline. The CDR3 spans 16 residues. CDR3 bases: TGTGCCAGCAGTGGAGGACTAGCGGGAGAGGCGGGGGAGCTGTTTTTT. This encodes CASSGGLAGEAGELFF.

This clonotype was observed a single time. The chain couples TRBV18 to TRBJ2-7; D not resolved. The CDR3 runs to 15 residues. The V gene lost 3 bases and the J gene lost 2 bases, with 14 bases spanning the gap. The germline V gene has CDR1 KGHSH and CDR2 LQKENI. The CDR3 region has the DNA TGTGCCAGCTCACCGTTAGGCGGCGGAACCTACGAGCAGTACTTC. Its protein product is CASSPLGGGTYEQYF.

This chain connects TRBV6-1 to TRBJ1-1; D is perhaps TRBD1 (6 bases). Germline loops: CDR1 MNHNS, CDR2 SASEGT. The CDR3 sequence is 16 residues long. V lost 7 bases to trimming and J lost 4 bases, with 22 bases between them. The CDR3 protein is CASTEGQGYGGTEAFF. CDR3 nucleotides: TGTGCCAGCACGGAAGGGCAGGGGTATGGGGGCACTGAAGCTTTCTTT.

V and J are TRBV20-1 and TRBJ1-5; D gene uncertain. The CDR3 spans 13 residues. V dropped 2 bases and J dropped 6 bases, with 11 bases sitting between them. CDR1 and CDR2 from the germline V gene are DFQATT and SNEGSKA (reference sequence). In DNA form, the CDR3 reads TGCAGTGCTAGAAACCCAGAGTTTCAGCCCCAGCATTTT. This codes for CSARNPEFQPQHF.

The table lists this clonotype with a few counts. CDR3 residues: CASSYSWTSDYGYTF. DNA of the CDR3: TGTGCCAGCAGTTACTCTTGGACTTCTGACTATGGCTACACCTTC. The chain links TRBV6-5 to TRBJ1-2; D remains unclear. The CDR3 length is 15 residues. Trimming took off 0 bases at V and 3 bases at J, with 11 bases between the two ends. Germline assignment: CDR1 MNHEY and CDR2 SVGAGI.

The chain recombines TRBV6-1 with TRBJ1-5, with D hard to call. The CDR3 consists of 14 residues. Trimming took 5 bases from V and 0 from J, leaving 8 bases between them. The germline V gene encodes CDR1 MNHNS and CDR2 SASEGT. The CDR3 sequence: CASSIDNSNQPQHF. CDR3 nucleotide sequence: TGTGCCAGCAGTATAGACAATAGCAATCAGCCCCAGCATTTT.

In its sample, this clonotype was seen a few times. The J gene is TRBJ2-2, the V gene TRBV9; D unclear. The CDR3 extends over 15 amino acids. Germline V gene data show CDR1 as SGDLS and CDR2 as YYNGEE. V lost 4 bases, J lost 6 bases, and 16 bases lay in between. The CDR3 sequence is CASSSRSTAAGELFF. Here the CDR3 DNA reads TGTGCCAGCAGCTCTCGATCCACGGCCGCCGGGGAGCTGTTTTTT.

Note on this clonotype: A much larger clonotype is one base distant, so this may be a read error. The V gene is TRBV10-3, the J gene TRBJ2-7, with TRBD1 matching over 12 bases. The CDR3 is 13 amino acids. Germline lookup yields CDR1 ENHRY and CDR2 SYGVKD. The CDR3 coding sequence is TGTGCCATCAGGGGACAGGGGGCCTACAAGCAGTACTTC. This encodes CAIRGQGAYKQYF.

The sample holds many counts of this clonotype. The rearrangement uses TRBV20-1 and TRBJ1-6; D is possibly TRBD1 (6 bases). Germline CDR1 and CDR2: DFQATT and SNEGSKA (reference sequence). This CDR3 spans 16 amino acids. Trimming left V 3 bases short and J 6 bases short, with 18 bases between. CDR3 loop: CSASVGGPAPNSPLHF. In DNA, the CDR3 is TGCAGTGCTAGTGTTGGGGGCCCAGCTCCTAATTCACCCCTCCACTTT.

The chain combines TRBV20-1 with TRBJ2-7, with a possible D match to TRBD2 (6 bases). V lost 4 bases to trimming and J lost 9 bases, with 16 bases between them. Looked up from germline, CDR1 is DFQATT and CDR2 is SNEGSKA (reference sequence). This CDR3 is 12 amino acids long. Here the CDR3 reads CSAMGGRDGQYF. As DNA, the CDR3 is TGCAGTGCTATGGGGGGTAGGGACGGGCAGTACTTC.

Only a few counts were recorded for this clonotype. This rearrangement joins TRBV27 to TRBJ2-7; no definite D call. Germline V gene sequence: CDR1 MNHEY, CDR2 SMNVEV (reference sequence). The CDR3 is 12 amino acids. With 5 bases removed from V and 7 bases from J, the gap between germline ends came to 12 bases. CDR3 in amino acids: CASSLPRGEQYF. The CDR3, as DNA: TGTGCCAGCAGTCTCCCCCGCGGAGAGCAGTACTTC.